The TCR beta chain under discussion was sequenced for a study of metastatic and nonmetastatic thyroid tumors. Across the whole study: Across blood and tumor or nodule tissue, repertoires from malignant and benign thyroid patients were compared with one another.

TCRdb re-called the PCR reads via MiXCR. The sample lists around 22,000 clones; roughly 18% were seen once. The CDR3 is 12 amino acids. Per germline, CDR1 SGHNT and CDR2 YENEEA. The V and J ends lost 5 bases and 8 bases respectively, with 12 bases between them. No patient received treatment before thyroid surgery. Specimen: blood. This sequence joins TRBV11-3 and TRBJ1-2; weak D call: TRBD1 (5 bases). This TCR came from a male donor with papillary thyroid cancer or a benign thyroid nodule (not recorded which). Some clones in this sample may be carry-over from other donors' samples. In DNA, the CDR3 is TGTGCCAGCAGCCTCCAGGGTCCCGGCTACACCTTC. The encoded protein is CASSLQGPGYTF.